The clone carrying this TCR beta chain has more than one count but fewer than ten. Its antigen is unidentified. In germline, CDR1 is SGHNT, CDR2 YENEEA. The CDR3 spans 13 residues. Trimming took off 8 bases at V and 3 bases at J, with 13 bases between the two ends. The sample originates from a study of cytotoxic CD8 clonotypes in ibrutinib-treated CLL. The overall study: Average yields of around 260,000 productive templates and approximately 94,000 productive rearrangements characterized the samples.

The protocol was immunoSEQ multiplex PCR, while the TCRdb copy is restricted to in-frame clones and leaves out a portion. The table shows 50,000 to 70,000 clones, with 50% to 70% occurring only once. Broader study findings: With treatment, public clonotypes, which were uncommon, either contracted or remained stable. Patients showed higher baseline clonality than age-matched healthy donors, and it tracked circulating CD8+ T-cell counts.

This clonotype originated in a human donor with chronic lymphocytic leukemia. This sequence joins TRBV11-3 and TRBJ2-5, with D tentatively TRBD1 (6 bases). The sequences come from PBMCs, collected at disease progression, from a patient treated with ibrutinib. DNA for the CDR3: TGTGCCAGCCGTCACAGGGTAGAAGAGACCCAGTACTTC. Protein sequence: CASRHRVEETQYF. Complete variable domain (other parts from reference TRBV11-3 and TRBJ2-5): EAGVVQSPRYKIIEKKQPVAFWCNPISGHNTLYWYLQNLGQGPELLIRYENEEAVDDSQLPKDRFSAERLKGVDSTLKIQPAELGDSAVYLCASRHRVEETQYFGPGTRLLVL.